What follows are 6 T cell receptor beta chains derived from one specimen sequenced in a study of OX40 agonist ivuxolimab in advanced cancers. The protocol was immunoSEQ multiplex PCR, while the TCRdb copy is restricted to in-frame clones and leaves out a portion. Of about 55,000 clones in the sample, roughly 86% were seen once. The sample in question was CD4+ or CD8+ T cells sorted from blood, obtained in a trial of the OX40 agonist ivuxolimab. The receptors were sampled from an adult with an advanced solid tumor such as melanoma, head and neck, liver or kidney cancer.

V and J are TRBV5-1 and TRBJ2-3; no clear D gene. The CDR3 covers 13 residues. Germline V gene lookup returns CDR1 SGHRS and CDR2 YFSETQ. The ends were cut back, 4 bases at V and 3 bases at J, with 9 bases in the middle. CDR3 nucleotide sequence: TGCGCCAGCAGCGTTCAGGAGACAGATACGCAGTATTTT. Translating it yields CASSVQETDTQYF.

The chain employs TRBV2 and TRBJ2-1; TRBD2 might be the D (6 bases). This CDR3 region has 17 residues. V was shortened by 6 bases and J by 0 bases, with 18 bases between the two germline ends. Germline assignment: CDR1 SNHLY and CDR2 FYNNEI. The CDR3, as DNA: TGTGCCAGCAGGGGTGCGGAGGGAGTCACCTCCTACAATGAGCAGTTCTTC. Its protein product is CASRGAEGVTSYNEQFF.

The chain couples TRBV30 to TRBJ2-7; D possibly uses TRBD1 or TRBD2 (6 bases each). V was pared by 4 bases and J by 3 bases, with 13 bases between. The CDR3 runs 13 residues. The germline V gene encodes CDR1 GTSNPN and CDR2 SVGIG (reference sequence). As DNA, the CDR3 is TGTGCCTGGAATGAGGGGGGAAGCTACGAGCAGTACTTC. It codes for CAWNEGGSYEQYF.

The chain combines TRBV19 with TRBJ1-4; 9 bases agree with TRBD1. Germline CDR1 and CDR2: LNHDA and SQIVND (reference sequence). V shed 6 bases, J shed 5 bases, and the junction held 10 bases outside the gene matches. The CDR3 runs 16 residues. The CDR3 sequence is CASRQQGARLNEKLFF. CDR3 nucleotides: TGTGCCAGTAGACAACAGGGGGCGCGGTTGAATGAAAAACTGTTTTTT.

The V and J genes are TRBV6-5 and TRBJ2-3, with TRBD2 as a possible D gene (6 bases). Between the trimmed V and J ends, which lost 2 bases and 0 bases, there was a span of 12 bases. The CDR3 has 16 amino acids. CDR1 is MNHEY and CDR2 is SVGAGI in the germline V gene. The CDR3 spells CASSYRGKTSTDTQYF. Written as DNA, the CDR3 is TGTGCCAGCAGTTACCGGGGGAAGACTAGCACAGATACGCAGTATTTT.

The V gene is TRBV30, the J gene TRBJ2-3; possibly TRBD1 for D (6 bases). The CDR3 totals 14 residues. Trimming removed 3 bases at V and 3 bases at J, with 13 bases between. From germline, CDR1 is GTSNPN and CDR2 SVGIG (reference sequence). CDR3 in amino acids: CAWSAGVRTDTQYF. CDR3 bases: TGTGCCTGGAGCGCAGGGGTACGGACAGATACGCAGTATTTT.